The next 8 T cell receptor beta chains were all read from a single sample in a study of technical replicates of blood from a few donors. Profiled with immunoSEQ multiplex PCR; TCRdb holds only in-frame clones, not every one. The data show some 87,000 clones, approximately 96% seen once. Sequencing input: T cells isolated from PBMCs. Receptor source: a human donor in good health.

CDR3 sequence reads: CASSLGPSGSFEQYF. CDR3 bases: TGTGCCAGCAGCTTGGGCCCTAGCGGGAGTTTCGAGCAGTACTTC. The V gene is TRBV5-8, the J gene TRBJ2-7; 10 nucleotides agree with TRBD2. Germline V gene lookup returns CDR1 SGHTS and CDR2 YDEGEE. Unmatched junction bases numbered 6, after V lost 0 bases and J lost 6 bases. The CDR3 loop spans 15 amino acids.

V gene TRBV29-1 combines with J gene TRBJ2-7, with D unclear. CDR1 is SQVTM and CDR2 is ANQGSEA in the germline V gene. This CDR3 is built from 11 residues. Trimming pared 0 bases from V and 4 bases from J, leaving 4 bases between. In nucleotides, the CDR3 is TGCAGCGTTGAAGACTCTTACGAGCAGTACTTC. Its protein product is CSVEDSYEQYF.

The J gene is TRBJ1-2, the V gene TRBV19; D perhaps matches TRBD1 (5 bases). Trimming removed 3 bases at V and 4 bases at J, with 15 bases between. The CDR3 length is 15 residues. Germline-derived CDR1 and CDR2 are LNHDA and SQIVND (reference sequence). This CDR3 reads CASSIADQGVYGYTF. The CDR3 DNA is TGTGCCAGTAGTATTGCCGATCAGGGCGTCTATGGCTACACCTTC.

For the CDR3, the DNA is TGTGCCAGCTCACCACGAAGGGACAGGGAGCCTTTAAGCTCCTACGAGCAGTACTTC. Encoded protein: CASSPRRDREPLSSYEQYF. The rearrangement joins TRBV18 to TRBJ2-7; 9 bases fit TRBD1. There are 19 residues in the CDR3. CDR1 and CDR2 (germline): KGHSH, LQKENI. V gave up 1 base and J gave up 0 bases; unmatched junction bases: 13.

V and J are TRBV5-1 and TRBJ2-7; 14 positions agree with TRBD2. CDR1 SGHRS and CDR2 YFSETQ come from the germline V gene. V was pared by 4 bases and J by 4 bases, with 10 bases of the junction left unmatched. The CDR3 contains 17 residues. DNA for the CDR3: TGCGCCAGCAGCCCGTGGACTAGCGGGAGGCCGAGGTACGAGCAGTACTTC. This translates into CASSPWTSGRPRYEQYF. Full variable domain (remainder filled in from reference TRBV5-1 and TRBJ2-7): KAGVTQTPRYLIKTRGQQVTLSCSPISGHRSVSWYQQTPGQGLQFLFEYFSETQRNKGNFPGRFSGRQFSNSRSEMNVSTLELGDSALYLCASSPWTSGRPRYEQYFGPGTRLTVT.

The genes are TRBV11-2 and TRBJ2-1, with TRBD2 matching 13 bases. Germline CDR1 is SGHAT and CDR2 is FQNNGV. J lost 4 bases, V lost 4 bases, and 7 bases had no gene match. This CDR3 spans 17 amino acids. The CDR3 is CASSSEGLAGLYNEQFF. CDR3 nucleotide sequence: TGTGCCAGCAGCTCCGAGGGACTAGCGGGGCTATACAATGAGCAGTTCTTC. The full variable domain, in which reference TRBV11-2 and TRBJ2-1 provide the parts outside the CDR3, is EAGVAQSPRYKIIEKRQSVAFWCNPISGHATLYWYQQILGQGPKLLIQFQNNGVVDDSQLPKDRFSAERLKGVDSTLKIQPAKLEDSAVYLCASSSEGLAGLYNEQFFGPGTRLTVL.

The chain is built from TRBV9 and TRBJ2-4, with 9 bases aligning to TRBD2. Germline values: CDR1 SGDLS, CDR2 YYNGEE. The trim removed 0 bases at V and 7 bases at J, leaving 2 bases unmatched. The CDR3 runs to 14 residues. DNA for the CDR3: TGTGCCAGCAGCGTAGGCAGCGGGAGGAACATTCAGTACTTC. Amino acids: CASSVGSGRNIQYF.

V gene TRBV19 combines with J gene TRBJ2-7; 9 bases align to TRBD1. With V trimmed by 3 bases and J by 0 bases, 6 bases remained unmatched. Per germline, CDR1 LNHDA and CDR2 SQIVND (reference sequence). The CDR3 extends over 16 amino acids. CDR3: CASSILGTGISYEQYF. CDR3 nucleotides: TGTGCCAGTAGTATTTTGGGGACAGGGATCTCCTACGAGCAGTACTTC.